This TCR beta chain was obtained from a study of shared clonotypes between healthy human individuals. Whole-study results and caveats: The naive CD4 repertoires of several donors were compared, and approximately 5% of clonotypes were shared.

CDR1 is MDHEN and CDR2 is SYDVKM in the germline V gene. The V and J ends lost 3 bases and 1 base, in that order; junction bases with no gene match: 3. CDR3 length: 16 amino acids. As concerns this clone: What it recognizes is unknown.

Assay runs were performed at deep level. TCRdb keeps only in-frame clones here, not all; method: immunoSEQ multiplex PCR. The sample has approximately 1.1 million clones, around 82% seen once; the top ten hold approximately 0.5%. The TCR originated in a man aged 18 to 30 in good health. Some clones in this sample may be carry-over from other donors' samples. This chain joins TRBV28 and TRBJ2-2; 9 bases match TRBD2. The sequencing sample was made of memory CD4+ T cells from PBMCs. Subset noted: CD45RA-negative fraction. CDR3 loop: CASSLGTSQNTGELFF. CDR3 nucleotide sequence: TGTGCCAGCAGTTTGGGGACTAGCCAGAACACCGGGGAGCTGTTTTTT. Full variable domain (rest looked up from reference TRBV28 and TRBJ2-2): DVKVTQSSRYLVKRTGEKVFLECVQDMDHENMFWYRQDPGLGLRLIYFSYDVKMKEKGDIPEGYSVSREKKERFSLILESASTNQTSMYLCASSLGTSQNTGELFFGEGSRLTVL.